A single TCR beta chain is shown here with its context. The data originate from a study of blood T cell repertoires in COVID-19. In the study overall: Researchers got acute and convalescent COVID-19 samples from the United States, Italy and Spain. PBMCs, B-cell-depleted T cells, or T cells were the source of the cDNA or gDNA that made up the material.

In the original processing: Counts of nucleated cells, estimated from reference gene primer amplification, were obtained. Assay: immunoSEQ multiplex PCR; the TCRdb copy retains only in-frame clones and omits some. The DNA gave D and trimming, while V, J and clone size come from that table. The table shows some 110,000 clones, with less than 85% occurring only once. Germline V lookup: CDR1 SGHVS, CDR2 FNYEAQ. Trimming removed 5 bases at V and 2 bases at J, with 14 bases between. The CDR3 has 15 amino acids. The sequencing input was peripheral blood. The clonotype originates from a man aged 50-59 years with acute or convalescent COVID-19. The genes are TRBV7-6 and TRBJ2-3; D possibly corresponds to TRBD2 (5 bases). As DNA, the CDR3 is TGTGCCAGCAGCCCCTCTAGCTTGATCACAGATACGCAGTATTTT. It translates to CASSPSSLITDTQYF.